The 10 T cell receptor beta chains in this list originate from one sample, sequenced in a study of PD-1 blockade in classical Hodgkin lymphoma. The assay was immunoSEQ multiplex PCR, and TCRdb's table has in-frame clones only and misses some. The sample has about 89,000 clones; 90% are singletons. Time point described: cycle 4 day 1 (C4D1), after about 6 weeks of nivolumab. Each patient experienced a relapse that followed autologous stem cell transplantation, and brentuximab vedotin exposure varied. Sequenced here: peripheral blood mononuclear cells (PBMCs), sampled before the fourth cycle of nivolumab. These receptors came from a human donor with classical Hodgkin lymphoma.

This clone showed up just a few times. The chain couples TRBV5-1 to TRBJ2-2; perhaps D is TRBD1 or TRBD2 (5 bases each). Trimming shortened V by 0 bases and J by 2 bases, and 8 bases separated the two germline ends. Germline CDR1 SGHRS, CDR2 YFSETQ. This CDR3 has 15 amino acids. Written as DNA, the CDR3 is TGCGCCAGCAGCTTGGGGGGGACCAACACCGGGGAGCTGTTTTTT. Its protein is CASSLGGTNTGELFF.

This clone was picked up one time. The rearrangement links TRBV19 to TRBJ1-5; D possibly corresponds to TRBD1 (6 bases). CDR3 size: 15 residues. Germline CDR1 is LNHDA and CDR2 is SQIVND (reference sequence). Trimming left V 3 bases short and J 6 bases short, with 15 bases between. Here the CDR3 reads CASSIAAGEIQPQHF. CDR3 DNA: TGTGCCAGTAGTATTGCGGCAGGGGAGATTCAGCCCCAGCATTTT.

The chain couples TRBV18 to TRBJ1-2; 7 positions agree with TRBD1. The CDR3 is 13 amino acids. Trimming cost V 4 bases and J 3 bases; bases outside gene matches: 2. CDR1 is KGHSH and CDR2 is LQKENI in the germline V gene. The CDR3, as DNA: TGTGCCAGCTCACTCACAGGGGACTATGGCTACACCTTC. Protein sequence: CASSLTGDYGYTF.

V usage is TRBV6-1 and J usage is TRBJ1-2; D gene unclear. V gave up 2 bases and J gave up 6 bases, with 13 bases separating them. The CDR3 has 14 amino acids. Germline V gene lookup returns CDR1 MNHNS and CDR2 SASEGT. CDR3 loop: CASSESGTTNGYTF. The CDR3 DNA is TGTGCCAGCAGTGAATCCGGCACCACGAATGGCTACACCTTC.

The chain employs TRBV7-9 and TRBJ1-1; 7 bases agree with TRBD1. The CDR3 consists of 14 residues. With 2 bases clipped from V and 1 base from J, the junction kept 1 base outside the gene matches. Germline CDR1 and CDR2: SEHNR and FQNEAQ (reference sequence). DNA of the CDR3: TGTGCCAGCAGCTTATGGGACAGGAACACTGAAGCTTTCTTT. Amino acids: CASSLWDRNTEAFF.

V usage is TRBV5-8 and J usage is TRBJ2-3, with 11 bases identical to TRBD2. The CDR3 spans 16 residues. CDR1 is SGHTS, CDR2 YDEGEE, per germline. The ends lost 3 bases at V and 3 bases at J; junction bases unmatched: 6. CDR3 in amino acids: CASSSRLAGFTDTQYF. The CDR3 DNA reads TGTGCCAGCAGCTCCCGACTAGCGGGGTTTACAGATACGCAGTATTTT. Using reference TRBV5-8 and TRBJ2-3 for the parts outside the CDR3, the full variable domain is EAGVTQSPTHLIKTRGQQATLRCSPISGHTSVYWYQQALGLGLQFLLWYDEGEERNRGNFPPRFSGRQFPNYSSELNVNALELEDSALYLCASSSRLAGFTDTQYFGPGTRLTVL.

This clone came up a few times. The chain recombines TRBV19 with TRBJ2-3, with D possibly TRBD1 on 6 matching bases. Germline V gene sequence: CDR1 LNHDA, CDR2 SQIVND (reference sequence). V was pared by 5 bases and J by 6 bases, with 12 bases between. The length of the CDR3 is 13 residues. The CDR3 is CASSRTAGDTQYF. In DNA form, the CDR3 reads TGTGCCAGTAGTCGGACAGCCGGGGATACGCAGTATTTT.

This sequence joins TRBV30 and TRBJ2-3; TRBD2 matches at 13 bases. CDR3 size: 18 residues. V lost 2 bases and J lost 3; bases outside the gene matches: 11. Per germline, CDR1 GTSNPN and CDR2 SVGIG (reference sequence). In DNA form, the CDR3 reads TGTGCCTGGAGTTCGAAACTAGCGGGGGGGCCTGTGACAGATACGCAGTATTTT. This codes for CAWSSKLAGGPVTDTQYF. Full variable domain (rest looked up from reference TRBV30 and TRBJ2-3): SQTIHQWPATLVQPVGSPLSLECTVEGTSNPNLYWYRQAAGRGLQLLFYSVGIGQISSEVPQNLSASRPQDRQFILSSKKLLLSDSGFYLCAWSSKLAGGPVTDTQYFGPGTRLTVL.

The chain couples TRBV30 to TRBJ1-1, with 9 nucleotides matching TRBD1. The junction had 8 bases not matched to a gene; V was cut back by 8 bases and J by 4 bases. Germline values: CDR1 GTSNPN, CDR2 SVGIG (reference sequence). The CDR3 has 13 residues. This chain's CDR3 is CARDRESGTEAFF. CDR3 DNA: TGTGCCAGGGACAGGGAATCTGGCACTGAAGCTTTCTTT.

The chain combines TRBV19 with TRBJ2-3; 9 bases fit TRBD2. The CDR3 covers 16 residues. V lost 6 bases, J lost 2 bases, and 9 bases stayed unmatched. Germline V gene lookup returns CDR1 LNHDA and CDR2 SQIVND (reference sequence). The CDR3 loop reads CASRETSGYHTDTQYF. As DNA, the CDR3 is TGTGCCAGTAGGGAGACTAGCGGATATCACACAGATACGCAGTATTTT.